This T cell receptor beta chain emerged from a study of graft-versus-host responses after intestinal transplantation. At the level of the study: Grafts that recipients had were multivisceral, liver-intestinal, or isolated intestinal transplants. Induction with anti-thymocyte globulin, then tacrolimus and steroids for about 3 years, was given to all recipients. Points from the study as a whole: High graft-versus-host to host-versus-graft clonal ratios were seen in allografts of patients with graft-donor T cell macrochimerism. The marrow of recipients harbored GvH clones, and ileum or blood showed some of them first.

Libraries were prepared by immunoSEQ multiplex PCR; TCRdb keeps only in-frame clonotypes and omits some of them. Of approximately 54,000 clones in the sample, about 81% were seen once. As regards this clone: Its specificity is unknown.

The source is a human donor who was the organ donor for an intestinal transplant. The sequencing here drew on unstimulated CD4+ T cells sorted from spleen or lymph node cells, taken before transplant.

For the CDR3, the DNA is TGTGCCAGCAGCTTCCGGGACACATCCACAGATACGCAGTATTTT. It translates to CASSFRDTSTDTQYF. V is TRBV7-9 and J is TRBJ2-3; tentative D call: TRBD1 (6 bases). The length of the CDR3 is 15 residues. Per germline, CDR1 SEHNR and CDR2 FQNEAQ (reference sequence). V was pared by 3 bases and J by 2 bases, with 12 bases between.